The source of this T cell receptor (beta chain) is a study of OX40 agonist ivuxolimab in advanced cancers. Notes on the study in general: Dose levels from 0.1 to 3.0 mg/kg saw CD4+ and CD8+ blood T cells expand clonally by week 6.

On this clone: What it binds is unknown.

Any history of autoimmune disease or systemic immunosuppression disqualified patients. The V and J ends lost 3 bases and 5 bases respectively, with 11 bases between them. The germline CDR1 and CDR2 sequences are MNHEY and SMNVEV (reference sequence). CDR3 length: 14 amino acids. Libraries were prepared by immunoSEQ multiplex PCR; TCRdb keeps only in-frame clonotypes and omits some of them. The data contain under 15,000 clones, roughly 80% of them singletons. The origin of this receptor is an adult with an advanced solid tumor such as melanoma, head and neck, liver or kidney cancer. V and J are TRBV27 and TRBJ2-1; perhaps TRBD2 as D (5 bases). This material consisted of CD4+ or CD8+ T cells sorted from blood, taken in a trial of the OX40 agonist ivuxolimab. The DNA of the CDR3 is TGTGCCAGCAGTTTCGGACTGGCCGACAATGAGCAGTTCTTC. The encoded protein is CASSFGLADNEQFF.